The source of this TCR beta chain is a study of CD8+ T cells in alopecia areata. Sequencing relied on a cDNA template that was reverse transcribed from extracted RNA. Data came from immunoSEQ multiplex PCR; TCRdb stores just in-frame clones and leaves some out. The table records 130,000 or so clones, about 49% of them present only once. Patients with alopecia areata provided lesional scalp punch biopsies as well as peripheral blood. This clone has more than one count but fewer than ten. The CDR3 consists of 13 residues. Trimming pared 7 bases from V and 3 bases from J, leaving 13 bases between. Germline V lookup: CDR1 SGHDT, CDR2 YYEEEE.

The sequence was obtained from a human donor with alopecia areata. The sample here was CD8+ T cells sorted from blood, taken at week 0. The chain recombines TRBV5-6 with TRBJ1-2, with a possible D match to TRBD1 (5 bases). CDR3 loop: CASQLGDHYGYTF. As DNA, the CDR3 is TGTGCCAGCCAGCTGGGGGATCACTATGGCTACACCTTC.